Below, one TCR beta chain is given with its context. Its antigen is unidentified. The CDR3 extends over 15 amino acids. Trimming removed 2 bases from V and 1 base from J, with 12 bases in between. Germline V gives CDR1 SGDLS, CDR2 YYNGEE. The sample is drawn from a study of cytomegalovirus exposure and HLA in healthy donors. Overall study results and limits: Later analysis suggested links between common viral pathogens and several top significant clusters. Altogether, more than 150 TCR beta chains were recorded as cytomegalovirus-associated.

The PCR employed 60 Vbeta primers together with 13 Jbeta primers. TCRdb's copy holds only in-frame clones and misses some; the assay was immunoSEQ multiplex PCR. The sample has about 110,000 clones, 69% seen once. The genes are TRBV9 and TRBJ1-2; no clear D. Sequencing was carried out using PBMCs. The receptor's source is a woman aged 70-85 years in good health and CMV-seropositive. CDR3 in amino acids: CASSVVGPVNYGYTF. The CDR3 DNA is TGTGCCAGCAGCGTCGTCGGTCCTGTTAACTATGGCTACACCTTC.